One sample yielded the 25 T cell receptor beta chains listed below, sequenced in a study of cytomegalovirus exposure and HLA in healthy donors (dated by TCRdb to about 2017). Library construction relied on the immunoSEQ multiplex PCR assay. For the multiplex PCR, a mixture combining 60 forward primers for TCR Vbeta segments and 13 reverse primers for TCR Jbeta segments was used. What TCRdb holds here is the immuneACCESS table cut down to in-frame rearrangements. Part of the clones is not present; checked against another copy, under half of the missing clones reflect an unresolved V gene, and the others are unexplained. Recorded for this sample are approximately 150,000 clones; more than 65% of them occurred a single time. The top ten hold 1% to 1.5% of the sample. Specimen: PBMCs. The source of these receptors is a man aged 50 to 60 in good health and CMV-seropositive.

The CDR3 DNA sequence: TGTGCCAGCTCATTGCCAGGGGACCAGCCCCAGCATTTT. Amino acids: CASSLPGDQPQHF. The chain combines TRBV18 with TRBJ1-5, with a tentative D call TRBD1 (6 bases). Trimming removed 5 bases from V and 7 bases from J, with 12 bases in between. The germline V gene has CDR1 KGHSH and CDR2 LQKENI. The CDR3 loop spans 13 amino acids.

V is TRBV4-1 and J is TRBJ2-3, with D possibly being TRBD2 (6 bases). The CDR3 is made up of 19 amino acids. Germline V gene sequence: CDR1 MGHRA, CDR2 YSYEKL. V lost 0 bases, J lost 10 bases, and 29 bases lay in between. The CDR3 loop is CASSQEQLRDRSAQIPQYF. The CDR3 bases are TGCGCCAGCAGCCAAGAACAGCTGCGGGATCGATCAGCACAGATACCGCAGTATTTT.

The chain links TRBV18 to TRBJ2-5; 8 nucleotides agree with TRBD1. The CDR3 runs 15 residues. Per the germline V gene, CDR1 is KGHSH and CDR2 is LQKENI. Trimming took 6 bases from V and 2 from J; bases not matched to a gene: 8. The CDR3 coding sequence is TGTGCCAGCTCTCCCCGACAGGGGATACAAGAGACCCAGTACTTC. Protein product: CASSPRQGIQETQYF.

The chain couples TRBV5-1 to TRBJ2-6, with no clear D. This CDR3 has 16 amino acids. Germline V gene data show CDR1 as SGHRS and CDR2 as YFSETQ. The V and J ends lost 0 bases and 0 bases respectively, with 7 bases between them. The CDR3 coding sequence is TGCGCCAGCAGCTTGGAACTCCGCTCTGGGGCCAACGTCCTGACTTTC. The encoded protein is CASSLELRSGANVLTF.

The CDR3 nucleotides are TGCGCCAGCAGCTTGGAGGCCCCCGGGGAAAAACTGTTTTTT. Its protein product is CASSLEAPGEKLFF. This chain joins TRBV5-1 and TRBJ1-4; no clear D gene. The CDR3 loop spans 14 amino acids. Germline assignment: CDR1 SGHRS and CDR2 YFSETQ. V lost 0 bases to trimming and J lost 8 bases, with 11 bases between them. The whole variable domain, filled in from reference TRBV5-1 and TRBJ1-4, reads KAGVTQTPRYLIKTRGQQVTLSCSPISGHRSVSWYQQTPGQGLQFLFEYFSETQRNKGNFPGRFSGRQFSNSRSEMNVSTLELGDSALYLCASSLEAPGEKLFFGSGTQLSVL.

Written as DNA, the CDR3 is TGTGCCAGCTCATTTTTGGGACTAGCGGGGGGTTACGAGCAGTACTTC. Translated, it gives CASSFLGLAGGYEQYF. The gene calls are TRBV18 and TRBJ2-7; 15 positions agree with TRBD2. In germline, CDR1 is KGHSH, CDR2 LQKENI. Trimming at V came to 5 bases and at J to 4 bases, leaving 6 bases not matched to a gene. The length of the CDR3 is 16 residues.

This clone was picked up many times. The chain uses TRBV4-2 and TRBJ2-7, with 10 bases that match TRBD2. The CDR3 runs 17 residues. The V gene's germline CDR1 is LGHNA and CDR2 YNFKEQ. The V gene end was trimmed by 0 bases and the J gene end by 6 bases; junction bases not matched to a gene: 11. CDR3 protein: CASSQEVASGSKGEQYF. The CDR3, as DNA: TGTGCCAGCAGCCAAGAAGTGGCTAGCGGGAGTAAAGGCGAGCAGTACTTC.

This rearrangement joins TRBV6-6 to TRBJ1-5; 7 nucleotides agree with TRBD1. The length of the CDR3 is 10 residues. V was pared by 5 bases and J by 12 bases, with 1 base of the junction left unmatched. In germline, CDR1 is MNHNY, CDR2 SVGAGI (reference sequence). This CDR3 reads CASSDRDQHF. In DNA, the CDR3 is TGTGCCAGCAGTGACAGGGACCAGCATTTT.

The rearrangement joins TRBV15 to TRBJ1-5, with D perhaps matching TRBD1 (5 bases). CDR3 size: 17 residues. Trimming shortened V by 0 bases and J by 1 base, and 13 bases separated the two germline ends. CDR1 is LNHNV and CDR2 is YYDKDF in the germline V gene (reference sequence). CDR3 sequence reads: CATSRDFGGGSNQPQHF. The CDR3 DNA sequence: TGTGCCACCAGCAGAGATTTCGGGGGGGGGAGCAATCAGCCCCAGCATTTT.

This chain joins TRBV6-5 and TRBJ2-7, with D hard to call. The CDR3 spans 15 residues. CDR1 is MNHEY and CDR2 is SVGAGI in the germline V gene. The V and J ends lost 7 bases and 0 bases respectively, with 16 bases between them. The CDR3: CASTRRGRSSYEQYF. CDR3 coding DNA: TGTGCCAGCACCCGTCGCGGCCGCAGCTCCTACGAGCAGTACTTC.

The rearrangement uses TRBV5-1 and TRBJ1-4; no reliable D call. The germline V gene encodes CDR1 SGHRS and CDR2 YFSETQ. The CDR3 extends over 16 amino acids. Trimming took 5 bases from V and 3 from J, leaving 17 bases between them. CDR3 nucleotide sequence: TGCGCCAGCAGTCTTGGCGGCGCTCGGTCTAATGAAAAACTGTTTTTT. This sequence encodes CASSLGGARSNEKLFF.

V gene TRBV28 combines with J gene TRBJ1-5, with D uncertain. This CDR3 comprises 12 residues. Germline V CDR1 and CDR2: MDHEN, SYDVKM. The V and J ends lost 3 bases and 9 bases respectively, with 9 bases between them. The CDR3 spells CASSLTFGPQHF. The CDR3 nucleotides are TGTGCCAGCAGTTTGACATTCGGGCCCCAGCATTTT.

J is TRBJ2-3 and V is TRBV27; 11 nucleotides match TRBD2. Per the germline V gene, CDR1 is MNHEY and CDR2 is SMNVEV (reference sequence). CDR3 length equals 16 residues. V trimming: 7 bases; J trimming: 0 bases; junction bases outside the gene matches: 6. The CDR3, as DNA: TGTGCCAGCACCGGGACTAGCGGCCTTAGCACAGATACGCAGTATTTT. Amino acid sequence: CASTGTSGLSTDTQYF.

Only one count was recorded for this clone. The V gene is TRBV30, the J gene TRBJ1-2, with D uncertain. The germline V and J ends were trimmed by 5 bases and 4 bases, with 23 bases remaining between them. Germline CDR1 is GTSNPN and CDR2 is SVGIG (reference sequence). CDR3 length equals 16 residues. The CDR3 spells CAWAGSRISSSYGYTF. For the CDR3, the DNA is TGTGCCTGGGCTGGGAGCAGAATCTCTTCCTCCTATGGCTACACCTTC.

The chain employs TRBV27 and TRBJ2-1, with 9 bases matching TRBD2. Germline CDR1 is MNHEY and CDR2 is SMNVEV (reference sequence). Trimming cost V 0 bases and J 6 bases; bases outside gene matches: 0. The CDR3 is made up of 14 amino acids. This CDR3 reads CASSLSTSGNEQFF. CDR3 DNA: TGTGCCAGCAGTTTATCGACTAGCGGCAATGAGCAGTTCTTC.

This rearrangement joins TRBV9 to TRBJ2-1; D is possibly TRBD1 (8 bases). Germline-derived CDR1 and CDR2 are SGDLS and YYNGEE. The V end lost 6 bases, the J end lost 0 bases, and 19 bases lay between the germline ends. The CDR3 runs to 17 residues. The CDR3 bases are TGTGCCAGCAAGGACTTGACAGGGGAGGGCTCCTACAATGAGCAGTTCTTC. The encoded protein is CASKDLTGEGSYNEQFF.

This chain connects TRBV10-3 to TRBJ2-1; 7 bases are a match to TRBD2. Germline V gene lookup returns CDR1 ENHRY and CDR2 SYGVKD. The CDR3 totals 13 residues. The junction had 4 bases not matched to a gene; V was cut back by 6 bases and J by 5 bases. The CDR3 region has the DNA TGTGCCATCAGGGGGGGGGTCGACAATGAGCAGTTCTTC. Translating it yields CAIRGGVDNEQFF.

The V call is TRBV5-1, the J call TRBJ2-6; D is perhaps TRBD2 (6 bases). V lost 4 bases, J lost 3 bases, and 11 bases lay in between. Per the germline V gene, CDR1 is SGHRS and CDR2 is YFSETQ. The length of the CDR3 is 15 residues. The CDR3 loop is CASSPGGFGANVLTF. CDR3 bases: TGCGCCAGCAGCCCCGGAGGGTTTGGGGCCAACGTCCTGACTTTC.

V gene TRBV9 combines with J gene TRBJ2-1; 16 positions agree with TRBD2. This CDR3 has 17 residues. The V gene's germline CDR1 is SGDLS and CDR2 YYNGEE. V lost 0 bases and J lost 7; bases outside the gene matches: 4. The CDR3 DNA is TGTGCCAGCAGCGTAGATCCGGGACTAGCGGGAGGGAATGAGCAGTTCTTC. Amino acid sequence: CASSVDPGLAGGNEQFF.

CDR3: CASSSGVGSSYEQYF. The CDR3 coding sequence is TGTGCCAGCAGCTCCGGGGTCGGAAGCTCCTACGAGCAGTACTTC. The chain uses TRBV7-6 and TRBJ2-7; D may be TRBD2 (5 bases). The CDR3 runs to 15 residues. Germline V gives CDR1 SGHVS, CDR2 FNYEAQ. V was shortened by 4 bases and J by 0 bases, with 13 bases between the two germline ends.

The chain joins TRBV28 to TRBJ1-3, with 7 bases that match TRBD1. This CDR3 contains 16 residues. Germline V gene data show CDR1 as MDHEN and CDR2 as SYDVKM. Trimming removed 6 bases from V and 1 base from J; junction bases left unmatched: 9. The CDR3 sequence is CASRETGIRSGNTIYF. For the CDR3, the DNA is TGTGCCAGCAGGGAGACAGGGATCCGGTCTGGAAACACCATATATTTT.

The chain carries TRBV10-3 and TRBJ1-6, with TRBD1 as a possible D gene (5 bases). V was trimmed by 11 bases and J by 5 bases, leaving 10 bases between them. Germline V CDR1 and CDR2: ENHRY, SYGVKD. This CDR3 is 12 amino acids long. The CDR3 nucleotides are TGTGCCGGGGGGGAAGATAATTCACCCCTCCACTTT. Its translation: CAGGEDNSPLHF.

The V call is TRBV5-1, the J call TRBJ1-2; 8 bases match TRBD1. With 4 bases clipped from V and 2 bases from J, the junction kept 7 bases outside the gene matches. Germline V lookup: CDR1 SGHRS, CDR2 YFSETQ. This CDR3 has 15 residues. This CDR3 reads CASSPGAGGNYGYTF. In nucleotides, the CDR3 is TGCGCCAGCAGCCCTGGGGCAGGGGGCAACTATGGCTACACCTTC.

The chain has TRBV7-6 and TRBJ2-5; tentative D call: TRBD2 (5 bases). This CDR3 spans 15 amino acids. The germline V and J ends were trimmed by 5 bases and 2 bases, with 15 bases remaining between them. CDR1 is SGHVS, CDR2 FNYEAQ, per germline. Here the CDR3 reads CASSPMAGVQETQYF. CDR3 DNA sequence: TGTGCCAGCAGCCCTATGGCCGGGGTGCAAGAGACCCAGTACTTC.

This clone was seen only a few times. The CDR3 coding sequence is TGTGCCAGCAGCTTCAAAGCGGGAGCTGAGACCCAGTACTTC. This codes for CASSFKAGAETQYF. The chain uses TRBV11-2 and TRBJ2-5; 8 bases are a match to TRBD2. The V segment lost 3 bases and the J segment 5 bases; nucleotides outside the gene matches: 5. This CDR3 is 14 amino acids long. Germline CDR1 is SGHAT and CDR2 is FQNNGV.